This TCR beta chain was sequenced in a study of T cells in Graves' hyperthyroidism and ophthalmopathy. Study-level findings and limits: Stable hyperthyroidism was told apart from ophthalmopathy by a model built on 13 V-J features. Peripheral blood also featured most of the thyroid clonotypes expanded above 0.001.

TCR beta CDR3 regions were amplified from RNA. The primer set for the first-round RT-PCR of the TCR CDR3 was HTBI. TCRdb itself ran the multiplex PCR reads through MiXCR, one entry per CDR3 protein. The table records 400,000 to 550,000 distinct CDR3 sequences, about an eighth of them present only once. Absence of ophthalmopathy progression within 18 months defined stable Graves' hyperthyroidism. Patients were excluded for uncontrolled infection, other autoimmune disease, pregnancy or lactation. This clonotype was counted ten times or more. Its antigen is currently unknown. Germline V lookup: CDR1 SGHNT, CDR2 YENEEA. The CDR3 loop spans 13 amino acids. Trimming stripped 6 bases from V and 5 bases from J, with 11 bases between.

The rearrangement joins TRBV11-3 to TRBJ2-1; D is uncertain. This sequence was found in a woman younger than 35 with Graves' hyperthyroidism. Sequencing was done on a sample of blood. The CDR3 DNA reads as TGTGCCAGCAGTTTAAGGGCGAACAATGAGCAGTTCTTC. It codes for CASSLRANNEQFF. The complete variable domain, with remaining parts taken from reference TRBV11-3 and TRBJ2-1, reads EAGVVQSPRYKIIEKKQPVAFWCNPISGHNTLYWYLQNLGQGPELLIRYENEEAVDDSQLPKDRFSAERLKGVDSTLKIQPAELGDSAVYLCASSLRANNEQFFGPGTRLTVL.